Following are 26 T cell receptor beta chains from one sample sequenced in a study of T-cell memory formation after mild COVID-19. TCRdb recomputed calls from the 5' RACE reads with MiXCR, one row per CDR3 protein. The sample contains approximately 260,000 distinct CDR3 sequences, 15% to 20% of which appear only once. The specimen sequenced was PBMCs or a T cell subset sorted from them (not recorded which). These receptors were collected from a man younger than 35 who had mild COVID-19 (a few samples of this study predate the infection). Cell type and time point are not known.

This clonotype was recorded a few times. The CDR3 DNA reads TGTGCCAGCAGCTCGCGGGGGTACGAGCAGTACTTC. Residues: CASSSRGYEQYF. This chain links TRBV7-6 with TRBJ2-7, with 7 positions matching TRBD2. The CDR3 sequence is 12 residues long. Trimming cost V 4 bases and J 4 bases; bases outside gene matches: 1. Germline CDR1 is SGHVS and CDR2 is FNYEAQ.

V gene TRBV6-5 combines with J gene TRBJ1-5; weak D call: TRBD1 (5 bases). The V and J ends lost 0 bases and 4 bases respectively, with 10 bases between them. The CDR3 consists of 15 residues. Germline V gene data show CDR1 as MNHEY and CDR2 as SVGAGI. DNA for the CDR3: TGTGCCAGCAGTTACTCGATTTCAGGGAATCAGCCCCAGCATTTT. This sequence encodes CASSYSISGNQPQHF.

The CDR3 region is CASMGSVYGDMETQYF. CDR3 nucleotide sequence: TGTGCCAGCATGGGAAGTGTTTACGGGGACATGGAGACCCAGTACTTC. J is TRBJ2-5 and V is TRBV7-8, with D tentatively TRBD1 (6 bases). CDR1 is SGHVS, CDR2 FQNEAQ, per germline. The CDR3 sequence is 16 residues long. V dropped 7 bases and J dropped 5 bases, with 23 bases sitting between them.

This rearrangement joins TRBV6-5 to TRBJ1-6; perhaps TRBD1 as D (5 bases). Trimming shortened V by 1 base and J by 10 bases, and 14 bases separated the two germline ends. The CDR3 sequence is 15 residues long. Per germline, CDR1 MNHEY and CDR2 SVGAGI. CDR3 DNA: TGTGCCAGCAGTTACTACGCTGGCACAGGCTCACCCCTCCACTTT. Amino acids: CASSYYAGTGSPLHF.

The chain carries TRBV7-3 and TRBJ2-1, with D tentatively TRBD1 (6 bases). Germline V CDR1 and CDR2: SGHTA, FQGTGA. The CDR3 spans 14 residues. Trimming cost V 3 bases and J 8 bases, with 14 bases left between them. In DNA form, the CDR3 reads TGTGCCAGCAGCTTGTGGAGGACAGCCGATGAGCAGTTCTTC. It encodes CASSLWRTADEQFF.

CDR3 protein: CASSGSGPEDTQYF. CDR3 sequence (DNA): TGCGCCAGCAGCGGGAGCGGCCCAGAAGATACGCAGTATTTT. The chain uses TRBV5-1 and TRBJ2-3, with TRBD2 as a possible D gene (5 bases). The V and J ends lost 4 bases and 5 bases respectively, with 14 bases between them. Germline V gene data show CDR1 as SGHRS and CDR2 as YFSETQ. CDR3 size: 14 residues.

This clonotype was recorded a few times. V and J are TRBV5-1 and TRBJ1-2; D is possibly TRBD1 (5 bases). This CDR3 comprises 13 residues. The germline V gene has CDR1 SGHRS and CDR2 YFSETQ. V was clipped by 3 bases and J by 7 bases, with 13 bases between them. CDR3 nucleotide sequence: TGCGCCAGCAGCTCCGGCAGGGATCCTGGCTACACCTTC. Translation: CASSSGRDPGYTF.

The chain uses TRBV10-3 and TRBJ1-1, with TRBD1 as a possible D gene (5 bases). CDR1 and CDR2 from the germline V gene are ENHRY and SYGVKD. The CDR3 runs 13 residues. The V gene lost 5 bases and the J gene lost 3 bases, with 10 bases spanning the gap. The CDR3 DNA sequence: TGTGCCATCAGTCCCAGGGTGGACACTGAAGCTTTCTTT. The encoded protein is CAISPRVDTEAFF.

CDR3 sequence (DNA): TGTGCCAGCAGAAGACTAGCTAGCACAGATACGCAGTATTTT. Protein: CASRRLASTDTQYF. This chain joins TRBV2 and TRBJ2-3; 7 nucleotides agree with TRBD2. V was clipped by 6 bases and J by 0 bases; unmatched bases: 3. Germline CDR1 is SNHLY and CDR2 is FYNNEI. The length of the CDR3 is 14 residues.

Turning to this clonotype: At one end the junction does not follow the germline gene, possibly because of a read error. In DNA form, the CDR3 reads TGTGACAGCAGCTTCGGGGGGGTGGAGACCCAGTACTTC. It codes for CDSSFGGVETQYF. This chain connects TRBV7-9 to TRBJ2-5; 8 bases are a match to TRBD2. Germline CDR1 SEHNR, CDR2 FQNEAQ (reference sequence). The CDR3 consists of 13 residues.

This clonotype has at least ten counts. The rearrangement uses TRBV7-2 and TRBJ2-1, with no clear D. From germline, CDR1 is SGHTA and CDR2 FQGNSA. The CDR3 loop spans 14 amino acids. Trimming cost V 5 bases and J 0 bases, with 8 bases left between them. The CDR3 is CASSPGSSYNEQFF. CDR3 bases: TGTGCCAGCAGCCCCGGCAGCTCCTACAATGAGCAGTTCTTC. The variable domain in full, completed from reference TRBV7-2 and TRBJ2-1, reads GAGVSQSPSNKVTEKGKDVELRCDPISGHTALYWYRQSLGQGLEFLIYFQGNSAPDKSGLPSDRFSAERTGGSVSTLTIQRTQQEDSAVYLCASSPGSSYNEQFFGPGTRLTVL.

This clonotype was seen a handful of times. This chain joins TRBV5-1 and TRBJ1-2; D not certain. The V end lost 0 bases, the J end lost 2 bases, and 8 bases lay between the germline ends. This CDR3 region has 14 residues. From germline, CDR1 is SGHRS and CDR2 YFSETQ. The CDR3 DNA reads TGCGCCAGCAGCTTGGCCCCGGGAAACTATGGCTACACCTTC. Protein: CASSLAPGNYGYTF.

This clonotype was recorded a few times. This chain links TRBV12-3 or TRBV12-4 with TRBJ1-2; D is uncertain. The CDR3 length is 12 residues. V was trimmed by 0 bases and J by 9 bases, leaving 8 bases between them. The CDR3 DNA reads as TGTGCCAGCAGTTTAGCACCTGGTCGCTACACCTTC. Amino acids: CASSLAPGRYTF.

This clonotype came up many times. The rearrangement joins TRBV20-1 to TRBJ2-3; 9 bases are a match to TRBD2. This CDR3 contains 14 residues. V shed 1 base and J 4 bases; nucleotides not matched to a gene: 3. Per germline, CDR1 DFQATT and CDR2 SNEGSKA (reference sequence). The CDR3 region has the DNA TGCAGTGCTAGAGTCGGCGGGGGGGCAGATACGCAGTATTTT. Its protein product is CSARVGGGADTQYF.

The chain is built from TRBV4-3 and TRBJ1-4; D remains unclear. This CDR3 spans 14 amino acids. The germline V and J ends were trimmed by 1 base and 0 bases, with 3 bases remaining between them. Germline CDR1 and CDR2: LGHNA and YSLEER. The CDR3 region has the DNA TGCGCCAGCAGCCAAGCCGCAACTAATGAAAAACTGTTTTTT. It specifies CASSQAATNEKLFF.

This clonotype occurred a few times. The chain carries TRBV5-1 and TRBJ1-1; unclear D gene. The V end lost 2 bases, the J end lost 2 bases, and 16 bases lay between the germline ends. The CDR3 contains 16 residues. CDR1 is SGHRS and CDR2 is YFSETQ in the germline V gene. For the CDR3, the DNA is TGCGCCAGCAGCTTTGTCAGGCTCCAAGGAAACACTGAAGCTTTCTTT. This codes for CASSFVRLQGNTEAFF.

The rearrangement joins TRBV6-6 to TRBJ1-6, with no clear D. The CDR3 sequence is 14 residues long. The V gene lost 2 bases and the J gene lost 9 bases, with 11 bases spanning the gap. Germline V gene lookup returns CDR1 MNHNY and CDR2 SVGAGI (reference sequence). CDR3 sequence: CASSYQVPGSPLHF. CDR3 DNA sequence: TGTGCCAGCAGTTACCAGGTCCCGGGTTCACCCCTCCACTTT.

This clonotype was seen more than once but under ten times. The chain employs TRBV7-9 and TRBJ2-1, with 8 positions matching TRBD1. Germline values: CDR1 SEHNR, CDR2 FQNEAQ (reference sequence). There are 15 residues in the CDR3. The trim removed 3 bases at V and 6 bases at J, leaving 7 bases unmatched. The CDR3 region is CASSLGQGASNEQFF. CDR3 in DNA: TGTGCCAGCAGCTTGGGCCAGGGGGCAAGCAATGAGCAGTTCTTC.

This clonotype was counted between two and nine times. This rearrangement joins TRBV11-2 to TRBJ2-1; tentatively, D is TRBD2 (5 bases). With 1 base removed from V and 7 bases from J, the gap between germline ends came to 11 bases. Germline lookup yields CDR1 SGHAT and CDR2 FQNNGV. The CDR3 spans 14 residues. The CDR3 DNA sequence: TGTGCCAGCAGCTTAGTCGGCGGCGGGAATGAGCAGTTCTTC. It codes for CASSLVGGGNEQFF.

This clonotype showed up just a few times. CDR3 amino acids: CASSYERGGGTQYF. Written as DNA, the CDR3 is TGTGCCAGCAGTTACGAGCGGGGGGGCGGGACCCAGTACTTC. V is TRBV6-5 and J is TRBJ2-5, with 10 positions matching TRBD2. With 2 bases clipped from V and 7 bases from J, the junction kept 4 bases outside the gene matches. Per the germline V gene, CDR1 is MNHEY and CDR2 is SVGAGI. This CDR3 comprises 14 residues.

This clonotype came up a few times. This chain uses TRBV29-1 with TRBJ2-5, with D hard to call. Germline loops: CDR1 SQVTM, CDR2 ANQGSEA. The CDR3 is 13 residues long. The V gene lost 2 bases and the J gene lost 0 bases, with 7 bases spanning the gap. The CDR3 is CSVENGYQETQYF. DNA for the CDR3: TGCAGCGTTGAAAACGGGTACCAAGAGACCCAGTACTTC.

In its sample, this clonotype was seen many times. The chain joins TRBV10-3 to TRBJ2-1, with D possibly being TRBD1 or TRBD2 (7 bases each). Trimming took off 6 bases at V and 5 bases at J, with 17 bases between the two ends. The CDR3 extends over 15 amino acids. The V gene's germline CDR1 is ENHRY and CDR2 SYGVKD. The CDR3 DNA sequence: TGTGCCATCAGGGGGAGGGGGCTCGCCGACAATGAGCAGTTCTTC. It yields the protein CAIRGRGLADNEQFF.

This clonotype was seen repeatedly, ten times or more. This chain links TRBV4-3 with TRBJ1-5, with D perhaps TRBD1 (6 bases). The ends were cut back, 0 bases at V and 7 bases at J, with 13 bases in the middle. The CDR3 contains 15 residues. Germline V gives CDR1 LGHNA, CDR2 YSLEER. CDR3 sequence: CASSQDGQGRQPQHF. The CDR3 DNA reads TGCGCCAGCAGCCAAGATGGGCAGGGGAGGCAGCCCCAGCATTTT.

This clonotype was observed a few times. This sequence joins TRBV28 and TRBJ2-2; D might be TRBD1 (6 bases). The CDR3 contains 14 residues. From germline, CDR1 is MDHEN and CDR2 SYDVKM. V gave up 9 bases and J gave up 5 bases, with 16 bases separating them. The DNA for the CDR3 is TGTGCCAGTCTACCCGGCCAGGGGACCGGGGAGCTGTTTTTT. As protein: CASLPGQGTGELFF.

This clonotype came up a few times. The chain uses TRBV7-2 and TRBJ2-7, with D tentatively TRBD1 or TRBD2 (7 bases each). The V gene lost 3 bases and the J gene lost 4 bases, with 13 bases spanning the gap. CDR1 is SGHTA and CDR2 is FQGNSA in the germline V gene. The CDR3 loop spans 14 amino acids. The CDR3: CASSLGGGMYEQYF. As DNA, the CDR3 is TGTGCCAGCAGCTTGGGAGGGGGCATGTACGAGCAGTACTTC.

The V call is TRBV5-5, the J call TRBJ1-1; D is unresolved. Trimming cost V 7 bases and J 4 bases, with 14 bases left between them. The CDR3 contains 13 residues. Germline CDR1 SGHKS, CDR2 YYEKEE (reference sequence). The CDR3 loop is CASVPDGGTEAFF. The CDR3 region has the DNA TGTGCCAGCGTACCAGACGGAGGCACTGAAGCTTTCTTT.